Shown below are 29 T cell receptor beta chains from a single sample sequenced in a study of cytomegalovirus exposure and HLA in healthy donors. PCR used 60 Vbeta primers and 13 Jbeta primers. Measured with immunoSEQ multiplex PCR; TCRdb has only the in-frame clones, and not every one. The sample holds roughly 120,000 clones, 80% seen once. The sequencing input was PBMCs. The receptors stem from a male donor in good health and CMV-seronegative.

This chain connects TRBV10-3 to TRBJ2-2; tentatively, D is TRBD1 (6 bases). The germline CDR1 and CDR2 sequences are ENHRY and SYGVKD. Trimming took 0 bases from V and 2 from J, leaving 10 bases between them. The CDR3 covers 16 residues. The CDR3 sequence: CAISESKGTNTGELFF. As DNA, the CDR3 is TGTGCCATCAGTGAGTCTAAGGGGACAAACACCGGGGAGCTGTTTTTT.

This clone was observed a single time. This chain uses TRBV30 with TRBJ1-4; 8 nucleotides align to TRBD1. With 1 base clipped from V and 5 bases from J, the junction kept 6 bases outside the gene matches. This CDR3 has 15 residues. CDR1 and CDR2 (germline): GTSNPN, SVGIG (reference sequence). CDR3 region: CAWSARTGLNEKLFF. CDR3 DNA: TGTGCCTGGAGTGCGCGGACAGGGCTCAATGAAAAACTGTTTTTT.

The rearrangement links TRBV18 to TRBJ1-1, with D tentatively TRBD1 (6 bases). V shed 1 base and J shed 2 bases, with 17 bases lying between them. The CDR3 covers 17 residues. The germline V gene encodes CDR1 KGHSH and CDR2 LQKENI. The CDR3 region has the DNA TGTGCCAGCTCACCACTGCCGGGACAAAATTCAAACACTGAAGCTTTCTTT. Residues: CASSPLPGQNSNTEAFF.

The chain uses TRBV19 and TRBJ2-3, with unresolved D. Trimming took 2 bases from V and 4 from J, leaving 10 bases between them. Germline values: CDR1 LNHDA, CDR2 SQIVND (reference sequence). The CDR3 consists of 14 residues. Written as DNA, the CDR3 is TGTGCCAGTAGTATATTCCCCCCCGCAGATACGCAGTATTTT. Translating it yields CASSIFPPADTQYF.

The genes are TRBV28 and TRBJ2-1, with TRBD2 as a possible D gene (7 bases). The germline V gene encodes CDR1 MDHEN and CDR2 SYDVKM. Between the trimmed V and J ends, which lost 5 bases and 0 bases, there was a span of 14 bases. CDR3 length: 16 amino acids. CDR3 region: CASSPRGGGSYNEQFF. CDR3 DNA: TGTGCCAGCAGTCCCCGAGGGGGGGGCTCCTACAATGAGCAGTTCTTC.

The chain joins TRBV28 to TRBJ2-2; weak D call: TRBD1 (5 bases). Germline V lookup: CDR1 MDHEN, CDR2 SYDVKM. The length of the CDR3 is 13 residues. Trimming pared 5 bases from V and 7 bases from J, leaving 11 bases between. The CDR3 sequence: CASSLLRGGELFF. The DNA for the CDR3 is TGTGCCAGCAGTCTTCTAAGGGGCGGGGAGCTGTTTTTT.

Comment on this clone: A junction boundary mismatches the germline segment, possibly from a read error. The rearrangement joins TRBV5-1 to TRBJ2-6; 7 bases are a match to TRBD1. The CDR3 is made up of 18 amino acids. Germline CDR1 and CDR2: SGHRS and YFSETQ. The CDR3 here is CASSLDRDRGSGANGLTF. CDR3 nucleotides: TGCGCCAGCAGCCTCGACAGGGATCGGGGCTCTGGGGCCAACGGCCTGACTTTC.

This rearrangement joins TRBV30 to TRBJ2-1, with TRBD2 identical over 12 bases. The V segment lost 2 bases and the J segment 5 bases; nucleotides outside the gene matches: 10. Germline CDR1 is GTSNPN and CDR2 is SVGIG (reference sequence). The CDR3 covers 17 residues. CDR3 amino acids: CAWSRGMTSGSHNEQFF. The DNA for the CDR3 is TGTGCCTGGAGTCGCGGGATGACTAGCGGGAGTCACAATGAGCAGTTCTTC.

The chain uses TRBV7-3 and TRBJ1-5; no definite D call. The CDR3 extends over 13 amino acids. Germline assignment: CDR1 SGHTA and CDR2 FQGTGA. Trimming removed 1 base from V and 6 bases from J, with 7 bases in between. CDR3 in amino acids: CASSLRSGQPQHF. As DNA, the CDR3 is TGTGCCAGCAGCTTAAGGAGTGGTCAGCCCCAGCATTTT.

The gene calls are TRBV5-5 and TRBJ1-1; no clear D gene. Germline CDR1 SGHKS, CDR2 YYEKEE (reference sequence). V was clipped by 2 bases and J by 4 bases, with 18 bases between them. This CDR3 is 16 amino acids long. The CDR3 DNA reads TGTGCCAGCAGCTTCCGCTTCACTCTAGGTGCCACTGAAGCTTTCTTT. Translation gives CASSFRFTLGATEAFF.

The gene calls are TRBV6-5 and TRBJ1-4; D is possibly TRBD1 (6 bases). CDR3 length equals 15 residues. Per the germline V gene, CDR1 is MNHEY and CDR2 is SVGAGI. Trimming pared 7 bases from V and 7 bases from J, leaving 19 bases between. CDR3 amino acids: CASTYQVGGAEKLFF. The CDR3 DNA reads TGTGCCAGCACCTACCAAGTAGGGGGAGCTGAAAAACTGTTTTTT.

V usage is TRBV29-1 and J usage is TRBJ2-3; 7 nucleotides agree with TRBD1. The CDR3 extends over 14 amino acids. Trimming took 6 bases from V and 3 from J; bases not matched to a gene: 9. Germline V gives CDR1 SQVTM, CDR2 ANQGSEA. CDR3 bases: TGCAGCGTGGACCCGGGACAGAAAACAGATACGCAGTATTTT. It translates to CSVDPGQKTDTQYF.

The rearrangement joins TRBV5-1 to TRBJ1-2; perhaps TRBD1 as D (5 bases). CDR3 length: 14 amino acids. From germline, CDR1 is SGHRS and CDR2 YFSETQ. The germline V and J ends were trimmed by 4 bases and 5 bases, with 15 bases remaining between them. The CDR3 region is CASSPSGGSYGYTF. DNA for the CDR3: TGCGCCAGCAGCCCCTCGGGGGGGTCGTATGGCTACACCTTC.

This chain joins TRBV5-4 and TRBJ2-3; 12 nucleotides match TRBD1. The CDR3 loop spans 16 amino acids. The V gene end was trimmed by 3 bases and the J gene end by 5 bases; junction bases not matched to a gene: 7. The germline gives CDR1 SGHNT, CDR2 YYREEE (reference sequence). DNA for the CDR3: TGTGCCAGCAGCTCTCTCGGGACAGGGGGCTTAGATACGCAGTATTTT. Encoded protein: CASSSLGTGGLDTQYF.

A note on this clone: An end of the junction does not agree with germline; a read error may underlie this. The V and J genes are TRBV7-9 and TRBJ2-3; D not resolved. Looked up from germline, CDR1 is SEHNR and CDR2 is FQNEAQ (reference sequence). The CDR3 length is 11 residues. CDR3 amino acids: CSSSFADTQYF. For the CDR3, the DNA is TGTTCCAGCAGCTTCGCAGATACGCAGTATTTT.

This chain connects TRBV5-5 to TRBJ2-7; 11 bases match TRBD2. The CDR3 loop spans 16 amino acids. J lost 0 bases, V lost 3 bases, and 5 bases had no gene match. Germline V gives CDR1 SGHKS, CDR2 YYEKEE (reference sequence). CDR3 residues: CASSYFTSGSSYEQYF. The DNA of the CDR3 is TGTGCCAGCAGCTACTTCACTAGCGGGAGCTCCTACGAGCAGTACTTC.

The chain uses TRBV6-6 and TRBJ2-7; 9 nucleotides line up with TRBD1. The ends lost 6 bases at V and 7 bases at J; junction bases unmatched: 10. The CDR3 extends over 14 amino acids. Germline CDR1 MNHNY, CDR2 SVGAGI (reference sequence). The CDR3 loop reads CASRLGQGSWEQYF. In nucleotides, the CDR3 is TGTGCCAGCAGACTCGGACAGGGGAGTTGGGAGCAGTACTTC.

The CDR3 protein is CASSLQGRGHTQYF. The CDR3 DNA sequence: TGTGCCAGCAGCTTACAGGGGAGAGGCCATACGCAGTATTTT. The rearrangement joins TRBV7-2 to TRBJ2-3, with a weak D call TRBD1 (6 bases). The CDR3 covers 14 residues. CDR1 is SGHTA and CDR2 is FQGNSA in the germline V gene. The germline V and J ends were trimmed by 2 bases and 7 bases, with 13 bases remaining between them.

J is TRBJ1-5 and V is TRBV9, with 8 positions matching TRBD1. Per germline, CDR1 SGDLS and CDR2 YYNGEE. The CDR3 covers 15 residues. V trimming: 4 bases; J trimming: 0 bases; junction bases outside the gene matches: 3. CDR3 in amino acids: CASSLGTGSNQPQHF. Here the CDR3 DNA reads TGTGCCAGCAGCCTGGGGACAGGTAGCAATCAGCCCCAGCATTTT.

The V gene is TRBV30, the J gene TRBJ2-2; TRBD2 is a possible D gene (6 bases). With 6 bases removed from V and 3 bases from J, the gap between germline ends came to 20 bases. From germline, CDR1 is GTSNPN and CDR2 SVGIG (reference sequence). This CDR3 is 16 amino acids long. This chain's CDR3 is CACSVGAGLHTGELFF. The DNA for the CDR3 is TGTGCCTGTTCCGTCGGGGCGGGATTGCACACCGGGGAGCTGTTTTTT.

This clone is a singleton in its sample. This chain joins TRBV30 and TRBJ2-1; 12 bases align to TRBD2. The germline V gene has CDR1 GTSNPN and CDR2 SVGIG (reference sequence). The V and J ends lost 0 bases and 5 bases, in that order; junction bases with no gene match: 8. This CDR3 has 17 residues. The chain's CDR3 is CAWSVSLAGGRNNEQFF. CDR3 coding DNA: TGTGCCTGGAGTGTTTCCCTAGCGGGGGGGCGCAACAATGAGCAGTTCTTC.

The genes are TRBV2 and TRBJ1-1, with TRBD1 identical over 8 bases. The CDR3 totals 18 residues. Germline trimming cut 0 bases from V and 4 bases from J; bases unmatched to any gene: 13. Germline V gene lookup returns CDR1 SNHLY and CDR2 FYNNEI. The CDR3 region has the DNA TGTGCCAGCAGTGAAGCAGGATGTGGCAGGGGGCATTGCACTGAAGCTTTCTTT. Its translation is CASSEAGCGRGHCTEAFF.

The chain carries TRBV6-6 and TRBJ1-3; 9 bases align to TRBD1. Germline CDR1 is MNHNY and CDR2 is SVGAGI (reference sequence). Trimming removed 4 bases from V and 7 bases from J; junction bases left unmatched: 11. CDR3 size: 16 residues. For the CDR3, the DNA is TGTGCCAGCAGTTTAGATGGGGGGACAGGGAGGAACACCATATATTTT. This sequence encodes CASSLDGGTGRNTIYF.

This chain joins TRBV15 and TRBJ2-6; 9 bases match TRBD2. The V gene end was trimmed by 5 bases and the J gene end by 2 bases; junction bases not matched to a gene: 13. Germline V lookup: CDR1 LNHNV, CDR2 YYDKDF (reference sequence). The CDR3 has 19 amino acids. CDR3 coding DNA: TGTGCCACCAGCGGGAACCTTGGCGCGGGAGGGCCTGGGGCCAACGTCCTGACTTTC. Protein product: CATSGNLGAGGPGANVLTF.

J is TRBJ1-2 and V is TRBV6-1; tentatively, D is TRBD1 (6 bases). The ends were cut back, 0 bases at V and 0 bases at J, with 11 bases in the middle. Germline assignment: CDR1 MNHNS and CDR2 SASEGT. CDR3 length: 16 residues. CDR3 loop: CASSEAWGGSNYGYTF. CDR3 sequence (DNA): TGTGCCAGCAGTGAAGCTTGGGGGGGCTCTAACTATGGCTACACCTTC.

V usage is TRBV5-1 and J usage is TRBJ2-5, with TRBD2 identical over 14 bases. With 4 bases clipped from V and 5 bases from J, the junction kept 10 bases outside the gene matches. The CDR3 extends over 17 amino acids. Germline V gene sequence: CDR1 SGHRS, CDR2 YFSETQ. The CDR3 DNA follows: TGCGCCAGCAGCCCCGGACTAGCGGGGGGTTTCGGGGAGACCCAGTACTTC. Protein: CASSPGLAGGFGETQYF.

In this sample, this clone turned up a few times. One end of the junction is discordant with germline, which a read error may explain. The chain combines TRBV7-9 with TRBJ1-1; 7 nucleotides line up with TRBD1. CDR1 is SEHNR, CDR2 FQNEAQ, per germline (reference sequence). CDR3 length equals 14 residues. The CDR3 sequence: CSSTEGAVDTEAFF. DNA of the CDR3: TGTTCCAGCACTGAGGGGGCGGTGGACACTGAAGCTTTCTTT.

The CDR3 sequence: CASSILQGDAEAFF. CDR3 in DNA: TGTGCCAGCAGTATCCTACAGGGGGACGCTGAAGCTTTCTTT. The V and J genes are TRBV27 and TRBJ1-1; the match to TRBD1 covers 8 bases. Per germline, CDR1 MNHEY and CDR2 SMNVEV (reference sequence). V trimming: 5 bases; J trimming: 6 bases; junction bases outside the gene matches: 8. The CDR3 has 14 amino acids.

The chain joins TRBV10-3 to TRBJ2-6; 7 positions match TRBD1. V gave up 9 bases and J gave up 0 bases; unmatched junction bases: 11. This CDR3 spans 17 amino acids. Germline V gene lookup returns CDR1 ENHRY and CDR2 SYGVKD. Here the CDR3 reads CAIGYPGQSSGANVLTF. Here the CDR3 DNA reads TGTGCCATTGGCTATCCGGGACAGAGCTCTGGGGCCAACGTCCTGACTTTC.